Reported below is one T cell receptor (beta chain). CDR1 and CDR2 (germline): MNHNS, SASEGT. This CDR3 contains 14 residues. V was pared by 2 bases and J by 4 bases, with 11 bases between. These data belong to a study of blood T cell repertoires in COVID-19. Background on the study: Nucleic acid was either cDNA or gDNA, and it came from T cells, B-cell-depleted T cells, or PBMCs.

Per the original methods: Amplification with reference gene primers provided the estimates of nucleated cell counts. Measured with immunoSEQ multiplex PCR; TCRdb has only the in-frame clones, and not every one. V, J and clone size reflect that table, while D and trimming were determined from the DNA. Among 200,000 to 250,000 clones listed, 90% were seen once. The sequencing input was PBMCs or T cells enriched from blood (not recorded which). This rearrangement joins TRBV6-1 to TRBJ1-1; the D gene is possibly TRBD1 (5 bases). The sequence came from a young man who had been exposed to COVID-19. CDR3 protein: CASSERGSGTEAFF. CDR3 nucleotide sequence: TGTGCCAGCAGTGAACGGGGGTCTGGCACTGAAGCTTTCTTT.